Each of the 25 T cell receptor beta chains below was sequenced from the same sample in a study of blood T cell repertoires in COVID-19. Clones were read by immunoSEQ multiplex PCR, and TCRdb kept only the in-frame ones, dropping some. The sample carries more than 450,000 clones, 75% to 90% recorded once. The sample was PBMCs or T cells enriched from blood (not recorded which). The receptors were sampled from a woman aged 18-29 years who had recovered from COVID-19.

CDR3 nucleotides: TGTGCCACCAGCAGACCCCGAGAGGGCGACACTGAAGCTTTCTTT. Amino acid sequence: CATSRPREGDTEAFF. The chain links TRBV15 to TRBJ1-1; D unclear. CDR1 is LNHNV, CDR2 YYDKDF, per germline (reference sequence). V was shortened by 2 bases and J by 3 bases, with 13 bases between the two germline ends. The CDR3 consists of 15 residues.

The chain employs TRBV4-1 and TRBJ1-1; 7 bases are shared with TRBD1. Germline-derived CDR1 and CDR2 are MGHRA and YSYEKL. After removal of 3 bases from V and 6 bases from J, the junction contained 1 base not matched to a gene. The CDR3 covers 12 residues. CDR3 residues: CASSHTGAEAFF. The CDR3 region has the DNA TGCGCCAGCAGCCATACAGGGGCTGAAGCTTTCTTT.

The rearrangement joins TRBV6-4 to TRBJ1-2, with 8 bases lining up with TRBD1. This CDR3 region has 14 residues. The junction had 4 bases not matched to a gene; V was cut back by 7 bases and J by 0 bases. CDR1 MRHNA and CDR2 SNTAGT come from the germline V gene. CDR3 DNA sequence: TGTGCCAGCAACGGGACAGGATCTAACTATGGCTACACCTTC. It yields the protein CASNGTGSNYGYTF.

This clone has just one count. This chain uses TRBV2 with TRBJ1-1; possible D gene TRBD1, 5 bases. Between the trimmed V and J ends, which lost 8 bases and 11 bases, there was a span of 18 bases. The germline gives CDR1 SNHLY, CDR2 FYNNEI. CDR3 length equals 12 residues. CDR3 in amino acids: CASSTGGVGAFF. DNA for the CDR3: TGTGCCAGCTCCACAGGTGGGGTCGGCGCTTTCTTT.

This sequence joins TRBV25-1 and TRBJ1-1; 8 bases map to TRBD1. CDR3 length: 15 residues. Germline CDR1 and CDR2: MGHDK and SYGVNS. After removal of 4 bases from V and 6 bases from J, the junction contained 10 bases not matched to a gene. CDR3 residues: CASSVLSGTGAEAFF. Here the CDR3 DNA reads TGTGCCAGCAGTGTTCTATCCGGGACAGGAGCTGAAGCTTTCTTT.

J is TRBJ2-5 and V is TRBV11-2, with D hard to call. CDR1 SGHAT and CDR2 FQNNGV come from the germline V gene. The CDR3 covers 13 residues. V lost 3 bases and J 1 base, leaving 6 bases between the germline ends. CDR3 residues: CASSFPSQETQYF. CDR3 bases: TGTGCCAGCAGCTTTCCATCCCAAGAGACCCAGTACTTC.

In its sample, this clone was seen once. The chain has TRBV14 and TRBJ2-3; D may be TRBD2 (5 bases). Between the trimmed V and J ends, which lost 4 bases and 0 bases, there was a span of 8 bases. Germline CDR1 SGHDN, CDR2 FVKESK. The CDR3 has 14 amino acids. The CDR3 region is CASSPEVSTDTQYF. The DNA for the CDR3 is TGTGCCAGCAGCCCGGAGGTTAGCACAGATACGCAGTATTTT.

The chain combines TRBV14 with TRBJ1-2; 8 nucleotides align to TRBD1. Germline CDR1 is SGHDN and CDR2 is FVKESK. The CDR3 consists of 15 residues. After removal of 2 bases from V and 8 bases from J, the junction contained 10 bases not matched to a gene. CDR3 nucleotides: TGTGCCAGCAGCCAACACCCAGGGGGCTTAAGAGGCTACACCTTC. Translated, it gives CASSQHPGGLRGYTF.

CDR3 sequence (DNA): TGTGCCAGCAGCCCTTCCGGGACAGGGAAGAGTGGCTACACCTTC. This translates into CASSPSGTGKSGYTF. The V and J genes are TRBV3-1 (or the pseudogene TRBV3-2) and TRBJ1-2; 9 positions match TRBD1. Germline V lookup: CDR1 LGHDT, CDR2 YNNKEL (reference sequence). The CDR3 has 15 amino acids. V lost 4 bases and J lost 7; bases outside the gene matches: 10.

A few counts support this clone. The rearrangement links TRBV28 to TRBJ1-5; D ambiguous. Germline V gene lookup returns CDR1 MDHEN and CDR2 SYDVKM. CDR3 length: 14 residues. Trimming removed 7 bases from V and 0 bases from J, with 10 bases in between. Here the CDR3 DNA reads TGTGCCAGCACTAGCGTATATAGCAATCAGCCCCAGCATTTT. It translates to CASTSVYSNQPQHF.

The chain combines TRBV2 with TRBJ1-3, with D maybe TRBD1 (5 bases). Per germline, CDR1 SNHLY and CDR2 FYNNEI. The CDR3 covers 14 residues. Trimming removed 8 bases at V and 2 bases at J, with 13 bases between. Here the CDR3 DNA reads TGTGCCAGCCAGGGACGGGGGGCTGGAAACACCATATATTTT. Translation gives CASQGRGAGNTIYF.

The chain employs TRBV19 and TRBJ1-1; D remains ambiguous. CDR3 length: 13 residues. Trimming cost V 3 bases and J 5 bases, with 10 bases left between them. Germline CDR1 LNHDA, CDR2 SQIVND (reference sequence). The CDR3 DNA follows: TGTGCCAGTAGTATGGGGAGAGGAACTGAAGCTTTCTTT. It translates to CASSMGRGTEAFF.

The DNA for the CDR3 is TGCGCCAGCAGCTTTTCGTCCGACAGGTTGAACACTGAAGCTTTCTTT. Its protein product is CASSFSSDRLNTEAFF. The chain has TRBV5-1 and TRBJ1-1; the D gene is possibly TRBD1 (6 bases). Trimming took 2 bases from V and 0 from J, leaving 14 bases between them. The germline V gene encodes CDR1 SGHRS and CDR2 YFSETQ. The CDR3 has 16 residues.

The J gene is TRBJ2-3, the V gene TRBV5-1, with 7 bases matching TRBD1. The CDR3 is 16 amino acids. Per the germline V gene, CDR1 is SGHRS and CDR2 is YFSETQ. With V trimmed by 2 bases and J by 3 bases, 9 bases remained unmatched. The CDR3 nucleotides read TGCGCCAGCAGCTTCCGCCGACAGGGTCGAACAGATACGCAGTATTTT. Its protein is CASSFRRQGRTDTQYF.

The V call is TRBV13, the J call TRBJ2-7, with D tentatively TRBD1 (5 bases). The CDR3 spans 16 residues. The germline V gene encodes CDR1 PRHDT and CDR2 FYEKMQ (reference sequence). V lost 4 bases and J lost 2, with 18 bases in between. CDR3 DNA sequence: TGTGCCAGCAGCTCCTCTATGGAACAGGCCGCCTACGAGCAGTACTTC. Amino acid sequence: CASSSSMEQAAYEQYF.

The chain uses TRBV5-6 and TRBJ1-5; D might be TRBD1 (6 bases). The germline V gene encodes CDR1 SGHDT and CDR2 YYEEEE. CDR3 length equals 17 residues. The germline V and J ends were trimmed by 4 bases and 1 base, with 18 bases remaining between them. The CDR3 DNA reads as TGTGCCAGCAGCCGTTGGGGGGGCGTAACGAGCAATCAGCCCCAGCATTTT. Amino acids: CASSRWGGVTSNQPQHF.

The CDR3 bases are TGTGCCAGCCAGGGGCAAGCAGATAATTCACCCCTCCACTTT. Residues: CASQGQADNSPLHF. The V and J genes are TRBV6-5 and TRBJ1-6; D perhaps matches TRBD1 (6 bases). From germline, CDR1 is MNHEY and CDR2 SVGAGI. The CDR3 extends over 14 amino acids. V lost 8 bases, J lost 5 bases, and 13 bases lay in between.

The CDR3: CASRQGGDSPLHF. CDR3 bases: TGTGCCAGCCGACAGGGCGGGGATTCACCCCTCCACTTT. The rearrangement uses TRBV12-3 or TRBV12-4 and TRBJ1-6; 7 nucleotides align to TRBD1. The V gene end was trimmed by 8 bases and the J gene end by 8 bases; junction bases not matched to a gene: 6. The CDR3 is 13 amino acids.

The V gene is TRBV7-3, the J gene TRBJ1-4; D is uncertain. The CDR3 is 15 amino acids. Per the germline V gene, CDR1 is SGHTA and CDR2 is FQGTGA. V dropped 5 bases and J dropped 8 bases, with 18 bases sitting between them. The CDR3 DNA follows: TGTGCCAGCAGCCCAACGGCCGGAACGCGGGAAAAACTGTTTTTT. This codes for CASSPTAGTREKLFF.

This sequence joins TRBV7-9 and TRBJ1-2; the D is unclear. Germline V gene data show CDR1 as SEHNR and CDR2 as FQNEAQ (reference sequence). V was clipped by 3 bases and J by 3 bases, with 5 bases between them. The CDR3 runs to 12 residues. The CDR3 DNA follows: TGTGCCAGCAGCTTCCCCTACTATGGCTACACCTTC. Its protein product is CASSFPYYGYTF.

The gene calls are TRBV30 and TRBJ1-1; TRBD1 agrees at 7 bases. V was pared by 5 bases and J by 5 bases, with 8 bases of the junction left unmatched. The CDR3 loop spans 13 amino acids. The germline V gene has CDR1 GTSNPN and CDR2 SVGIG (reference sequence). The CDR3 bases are TGTGCCTGGGGCTCGATGACAGGGACTGAAGCTTTCTTT. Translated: CAWGSMTGTEAFF.

The CDR3 DNA is TGCGCCAGCAGCTTGGTAACTAGCGGGGGGCAAGAGACCCAGTACTTC. Its translation: CASSLVTSGGQETQYF. V usage is TRBV5-1 and J usage is TRBJ2-5, with 12 bases fitting TRBD2. The CDR3 covers 16 residues. The V gene's germline CDR1 is SGHRS and CDR2 YFSETQ. The junction had 2 bases not matched to a gene; V was cut back by 0 bases and J by 2 bases.

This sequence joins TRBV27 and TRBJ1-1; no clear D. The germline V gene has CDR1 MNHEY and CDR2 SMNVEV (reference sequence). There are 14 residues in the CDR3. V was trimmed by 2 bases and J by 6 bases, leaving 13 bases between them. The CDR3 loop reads CASSLTSVGAEAFF. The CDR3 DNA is TGTGCCAGCAGTTTAACGAGTGTCGGAGCTGAAGCTTTCTTT.

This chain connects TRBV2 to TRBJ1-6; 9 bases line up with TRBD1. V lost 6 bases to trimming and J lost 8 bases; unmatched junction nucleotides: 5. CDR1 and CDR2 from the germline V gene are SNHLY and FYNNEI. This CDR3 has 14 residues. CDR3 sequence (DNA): TGTGCCAGCAGCCCGGGACAGGGTGATTCACCCCTCCACTTT. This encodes CASSPGQGDSPLHF.

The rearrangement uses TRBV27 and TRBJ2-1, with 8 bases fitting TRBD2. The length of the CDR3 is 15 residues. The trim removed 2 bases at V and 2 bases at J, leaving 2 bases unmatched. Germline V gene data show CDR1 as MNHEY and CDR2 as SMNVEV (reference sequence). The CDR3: CASSLGRGAYNEQFF. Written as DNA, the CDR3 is TGTGCCAGCAGTTTAGGGCGGGGGGCCTACAATGAGCAGTTCTTC.